This TCR beta chain stems from a study of CD8+ T cells in alopecia areata. About the study: The investigators scored severity in treated patients by the percentage of affected scalp area.

Overall study results and limits: Many expanded lesional clones persisted during tofacitinib (in both scalp and blood).

Treatment: oral pan-JAK inhibitor, 5-10 mg twice daily. The authors extracted RNA and reverse transcribed it into cDNA as the sequencing template. Sequencing used immunoSEQ multiplex PCR; TCRdb keeps in-frame clones, though not all of them. The table includes 110,000 to 150,000 clones, about 51% detected once. A note on this clone: Antigen: not known.

This CDR3 region has 14 residues. V shed 5 bases, J shed 8 bases, and the junction held 10 bases outside the gene matches. In germline, CDR1 is SEHNR, CDR2 FQNEAQ (reference sequence). The rearrangement joins TRBV7-9 to TRBJ1-2; 8 bases are a match to TRBD1. Sequences were derived from CD8+ T cells sorted from blood, sampled at week 4, from a patient treated with tofacitinib. The source of this sequence is a human donor with alopecia areata. The CDR3 spells CASSHPDREEGYTF. CDR3 nucleotides: TGTGCCAGCAGCCATCCGGACAGGGAGGAAGGCTACACCTTC.